This TCR beta chain was sequenced for a study of cytotoxic CD8 clonotypes in ibrutinib-treated CLL. Germline lookup yields CDR1 SGHTA and CDR2 FQGNSA. Trimming at V came to 8 bases and at J to 1 base, leaving 13 bases not matched to a gene. There are 16 residues in the CDR3. Clones were sequenced by immunoSEQ multiplex PCR, and TCRdb holds only the in-frame ones, with some missing. The sample contains under 150,000 clones, approximately 90% of which appear only once. This specimen consisted of PBMCs, obtained after 12 months of ibrutinib treatment. The chain links TRBV7-2 to TRBJ1-2; 7 bases map to TRBD1. The sequence came from a human donor with chronic lymphocytic leukemia. The CDR3 DNA is TGTGCCAGCGCCACCCCTGGACAGGAACTTAACTATGGCTACACCTTC. Translated: CASATPGQELNYGYTF.